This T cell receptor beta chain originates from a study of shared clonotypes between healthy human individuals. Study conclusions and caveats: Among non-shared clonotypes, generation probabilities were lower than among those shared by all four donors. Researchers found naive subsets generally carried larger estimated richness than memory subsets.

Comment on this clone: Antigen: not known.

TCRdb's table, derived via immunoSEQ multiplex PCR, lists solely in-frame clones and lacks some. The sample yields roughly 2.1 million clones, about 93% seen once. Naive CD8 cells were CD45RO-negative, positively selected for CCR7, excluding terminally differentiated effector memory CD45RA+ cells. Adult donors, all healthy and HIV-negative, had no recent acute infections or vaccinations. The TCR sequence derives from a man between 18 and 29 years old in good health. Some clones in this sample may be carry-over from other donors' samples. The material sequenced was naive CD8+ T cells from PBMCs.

The CDR3 bases are TGTGCCACCGAAGGACAGGGGAGGAGGCATGAGCAGTTCTTC. Its protein is CATEGQGRRHEQFF. This rearrangement joins TRBV19 to TRBJ2-1, with 9 bases identical to TRBD1. The CDR3 has 14 amino acids. CDR1 and CDR2 (germline): LNHDA, SQIVND (reference sequence). The V segment lost 10 bases and the J segment 8 bases; nucleotides outside the gene matches: 12.